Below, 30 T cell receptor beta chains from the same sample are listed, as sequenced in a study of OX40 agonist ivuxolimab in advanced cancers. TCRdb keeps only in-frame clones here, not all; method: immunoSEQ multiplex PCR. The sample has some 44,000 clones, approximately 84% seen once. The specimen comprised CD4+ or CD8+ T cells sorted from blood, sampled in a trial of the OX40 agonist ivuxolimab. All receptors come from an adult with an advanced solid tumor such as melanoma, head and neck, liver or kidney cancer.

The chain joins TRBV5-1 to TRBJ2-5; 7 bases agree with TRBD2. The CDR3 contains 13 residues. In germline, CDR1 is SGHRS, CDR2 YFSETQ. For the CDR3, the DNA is TGCGCAAACGAGGGAGGGAGGGGAGAGACCCAGTACTTC. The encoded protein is CANEGGRGETQYF.

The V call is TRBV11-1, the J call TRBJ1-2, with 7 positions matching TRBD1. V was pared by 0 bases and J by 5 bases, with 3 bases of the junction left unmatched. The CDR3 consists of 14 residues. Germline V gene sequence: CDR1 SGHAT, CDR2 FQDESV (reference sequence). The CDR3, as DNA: TGTGCCAGCAGCTTAGCTCCACAGGGGTATGGCTACACCTTC. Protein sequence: CASSLAPQGYGYTF.

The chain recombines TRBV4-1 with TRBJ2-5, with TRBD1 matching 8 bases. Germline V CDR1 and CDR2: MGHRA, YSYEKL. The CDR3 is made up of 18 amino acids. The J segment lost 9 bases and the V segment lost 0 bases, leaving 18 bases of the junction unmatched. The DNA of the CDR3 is TGCGCCAGCAGCCAAGACCCCACTGGGCAGGGGGCCCGCGTGGCCCAGTACTTC. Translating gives CASSQDPTGQGARVAQYF.

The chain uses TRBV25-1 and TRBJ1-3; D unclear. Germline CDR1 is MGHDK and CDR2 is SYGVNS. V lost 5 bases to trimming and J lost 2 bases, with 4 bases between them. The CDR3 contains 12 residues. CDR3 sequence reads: CASSFTGNTIYF. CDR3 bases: TGTGCCAGCAGTTTTACTGGAAACACCATATATTTT.

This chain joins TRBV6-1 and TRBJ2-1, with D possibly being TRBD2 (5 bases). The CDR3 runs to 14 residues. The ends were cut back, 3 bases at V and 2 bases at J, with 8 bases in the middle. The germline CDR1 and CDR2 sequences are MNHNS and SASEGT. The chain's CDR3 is CASSDSTTYNEQFF. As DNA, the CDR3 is TGTGCCAGCAGTGATTCGACTACCTACAATGAGCAGTTCTTC.

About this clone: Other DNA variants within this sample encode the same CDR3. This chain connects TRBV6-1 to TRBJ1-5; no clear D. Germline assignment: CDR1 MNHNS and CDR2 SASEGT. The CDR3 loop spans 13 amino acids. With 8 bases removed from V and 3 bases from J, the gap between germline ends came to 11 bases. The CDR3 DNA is TGTGCCAGCGGGCAGGACTACAATCAGCCCCAGCATTTT. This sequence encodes CASGQDYNQPQHF.

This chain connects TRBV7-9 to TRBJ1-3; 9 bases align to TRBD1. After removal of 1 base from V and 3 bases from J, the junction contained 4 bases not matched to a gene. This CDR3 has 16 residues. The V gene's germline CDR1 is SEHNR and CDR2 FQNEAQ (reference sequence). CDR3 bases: TGTGCCAGCAGCTTAGTACAGGGGGCGTTTGGAAACACCATATATTTT. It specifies CASSLVQGAFGNTIYF.

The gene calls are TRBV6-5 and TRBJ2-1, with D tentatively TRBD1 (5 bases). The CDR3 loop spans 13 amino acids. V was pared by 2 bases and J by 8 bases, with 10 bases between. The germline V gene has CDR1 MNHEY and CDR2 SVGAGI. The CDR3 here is CASSYGQGYEQFF. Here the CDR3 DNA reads TGTGCCAGCAGTTACGGCCAGGGCTATGAGCAGTTCTTC.

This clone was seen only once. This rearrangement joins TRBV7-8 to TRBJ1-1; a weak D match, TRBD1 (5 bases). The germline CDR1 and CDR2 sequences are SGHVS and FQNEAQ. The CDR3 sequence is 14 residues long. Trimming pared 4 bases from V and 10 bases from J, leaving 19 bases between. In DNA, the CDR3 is TGTGCCAGCAGCTCCCGGACACTCCAGTCGGGAGCTTTCTTT. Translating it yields CASSSRTLQSGAFF.

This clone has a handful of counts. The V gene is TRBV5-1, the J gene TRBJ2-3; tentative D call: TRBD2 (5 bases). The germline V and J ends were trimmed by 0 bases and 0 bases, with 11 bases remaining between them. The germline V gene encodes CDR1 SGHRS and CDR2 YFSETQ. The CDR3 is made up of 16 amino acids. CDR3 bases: TGCGCCAGCAGCTTGGGTACTAGTGCTAGCACAGATACGCAGTATTTT. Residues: CASSLGTSASTDTQYF.

The CDR3 DNA reads TGTGCCAGCACCTGGGGTTACGAGCAGTACTTC. This codes for CASTWGYEQYF. The chain couples TRBV6-1 to TRBJ2-7; D uncertain. The ends were cut back, 7 bases at V and 4 bases at J, with 8 bases in the middle. From germline, CDR1 is MNHNS and CDR2 SASEGT. The CDR3 is 11 residues long.

CDR3 sequence (DNA): TGTGCCAGTTCGCCTTACTCTGGAAACACCATATATTTT. Protein product: CASSPYSGNTIYF. The chain has TRBV19 and TRBJ1-3, with D hard to call. The CDR3 has 13 residues. The V gene's germline CDR1 is LNHDA and CDR2 SQIVND (reference sequence). The V end lost 8 bases, the J end lost 0 bases, and 8 bases lay between the germline ends.

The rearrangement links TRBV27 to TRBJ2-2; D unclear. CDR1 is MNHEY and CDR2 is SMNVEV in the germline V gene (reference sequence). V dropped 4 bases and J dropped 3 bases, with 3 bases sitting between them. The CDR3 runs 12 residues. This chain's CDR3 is CASSSYTGELFF. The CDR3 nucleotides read TGTGCCAGCAGTTCATACACCGGGGAGCTGTTTTTT.

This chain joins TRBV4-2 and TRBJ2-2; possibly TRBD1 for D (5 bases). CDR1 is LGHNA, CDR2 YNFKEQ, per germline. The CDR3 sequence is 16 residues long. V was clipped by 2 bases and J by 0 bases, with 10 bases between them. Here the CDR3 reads CASSQLGRANTGELFF. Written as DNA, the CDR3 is TGTGCCAGCAGCCAATTAGGCAGGGCGAACACCGGGGAGCTGTTTTTT.

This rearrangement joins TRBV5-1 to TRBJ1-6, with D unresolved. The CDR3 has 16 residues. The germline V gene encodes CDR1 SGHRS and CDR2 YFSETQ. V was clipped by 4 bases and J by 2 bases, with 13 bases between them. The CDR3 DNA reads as TGCGCCAGCAGCGAGCTCCTGCGCGCCTATAATTCACCCCTCCACTTT. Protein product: CASSELLRAYNSPLHF.

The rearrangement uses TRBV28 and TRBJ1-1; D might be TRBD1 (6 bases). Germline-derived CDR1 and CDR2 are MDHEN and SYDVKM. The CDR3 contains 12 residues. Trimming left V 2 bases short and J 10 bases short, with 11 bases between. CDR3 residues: CASSLLKGGAFF. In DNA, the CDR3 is TGTGCCAGCAGTTTACTAAAGGGGGGAGCTTTCTTT.

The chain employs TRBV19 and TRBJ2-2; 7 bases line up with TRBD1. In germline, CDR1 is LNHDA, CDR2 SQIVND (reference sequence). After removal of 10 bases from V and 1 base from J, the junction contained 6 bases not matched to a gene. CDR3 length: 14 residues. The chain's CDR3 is CATPRTGNTGELFF. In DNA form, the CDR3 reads TGTGCCACCCCGAGGACAGGGAACACCGGGGAGCTGTTTTTT.

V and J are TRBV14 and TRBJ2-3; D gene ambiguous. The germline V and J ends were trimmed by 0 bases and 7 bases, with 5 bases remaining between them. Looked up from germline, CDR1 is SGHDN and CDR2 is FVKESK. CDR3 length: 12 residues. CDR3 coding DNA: TGTGCCAGCAGCCAAGAGCACTATACGCAGTATTTT. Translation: CASSQEHYTQYF.

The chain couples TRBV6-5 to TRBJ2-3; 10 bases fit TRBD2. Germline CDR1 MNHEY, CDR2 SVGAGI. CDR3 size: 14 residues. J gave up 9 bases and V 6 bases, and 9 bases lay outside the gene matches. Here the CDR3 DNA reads TGTGCCAGCAGCCAACCGGGACTAGCGAGCACGCAGTATTTT. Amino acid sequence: CASSQPGLASTQYF.

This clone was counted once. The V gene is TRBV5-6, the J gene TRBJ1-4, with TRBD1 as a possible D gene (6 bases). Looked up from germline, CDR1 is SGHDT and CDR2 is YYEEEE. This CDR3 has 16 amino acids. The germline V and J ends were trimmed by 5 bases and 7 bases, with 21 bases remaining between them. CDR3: CASRSTPGRGPEKLFF. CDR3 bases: TGTGCCAGCAGATCAACACCGGGACGGGGGCCTGAAAAACTGTTTTTT.

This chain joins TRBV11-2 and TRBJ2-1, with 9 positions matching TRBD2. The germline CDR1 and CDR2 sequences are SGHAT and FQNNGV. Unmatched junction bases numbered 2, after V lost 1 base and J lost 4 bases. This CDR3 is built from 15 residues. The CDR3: CASSLGLAGYNEQFF. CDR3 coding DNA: TGTGCCAGCAGCTTAGGGCTAGCGGGGTACAATGAGCAGTTCTTC.

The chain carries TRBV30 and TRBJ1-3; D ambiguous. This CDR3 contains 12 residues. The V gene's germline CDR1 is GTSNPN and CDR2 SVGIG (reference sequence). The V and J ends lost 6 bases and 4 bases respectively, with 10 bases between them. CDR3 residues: CACKTPGNTIYF. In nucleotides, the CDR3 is TGTGCCTGTAAAACACCCGGAAACACCATATATTTT.

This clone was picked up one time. In nucleotides, the CDR3 is TGTGCCAGTAGTGTGCGTACAGGGGGTTCGAAGACCCAGTACTTC. Its protein product is CASSVRTGGSKTQYF. V is TRBV19 and J is TRBJ2-5; 8 bases are a match to TRBD1. The CDR3 runs to 15 residues. Per the germline V gene, CDR1 is LNHDA and CDR2 is SQIVND (reference sequence). J gave up 6 bases and V 5 bases, and 11 bases lay outside the gene matches.

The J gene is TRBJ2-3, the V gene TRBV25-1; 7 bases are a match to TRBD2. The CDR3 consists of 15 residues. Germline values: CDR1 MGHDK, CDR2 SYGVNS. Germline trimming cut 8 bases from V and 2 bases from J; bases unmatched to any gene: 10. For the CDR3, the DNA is TGTGCCAGCCAGACTAGCTGGGGATCCACAGATACGCAGTATTTT. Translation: CASQTSWGSTDTQYF.

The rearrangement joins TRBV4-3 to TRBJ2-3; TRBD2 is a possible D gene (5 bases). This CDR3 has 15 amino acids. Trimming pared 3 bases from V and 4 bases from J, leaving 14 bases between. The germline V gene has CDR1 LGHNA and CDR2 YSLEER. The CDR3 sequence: CASSHKTWGADTQYF. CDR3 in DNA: TGCGCCAGCAGCCACAAAACGTGGGGAGCAGATACGCAGTATTTT.

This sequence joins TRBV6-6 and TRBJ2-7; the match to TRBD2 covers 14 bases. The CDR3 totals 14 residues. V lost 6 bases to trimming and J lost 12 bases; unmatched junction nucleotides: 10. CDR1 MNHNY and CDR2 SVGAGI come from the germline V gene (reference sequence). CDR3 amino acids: CASRSGTSGRSSYF. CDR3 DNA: TGTGCCAGCAGATCCGGGACTAGCGGGAGAAGTTCGTACTTC.

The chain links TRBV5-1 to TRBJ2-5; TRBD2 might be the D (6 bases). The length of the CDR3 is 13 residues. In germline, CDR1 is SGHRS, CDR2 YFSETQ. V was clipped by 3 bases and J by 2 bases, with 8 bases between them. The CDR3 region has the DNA TGCGCCAGCAGCTCGGGGGTACAAGAGACCCAGTACTTC. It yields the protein CASSSGVQETQYF.

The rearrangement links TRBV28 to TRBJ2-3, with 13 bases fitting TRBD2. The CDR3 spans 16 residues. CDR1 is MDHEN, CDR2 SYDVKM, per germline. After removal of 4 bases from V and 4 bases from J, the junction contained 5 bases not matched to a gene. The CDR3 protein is CASSSRTSGSPDTQYF. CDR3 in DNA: TGTGCCAGCAGTTCCCGGACTAGCGGGAGCCCAGATACGCAGTATTTT.

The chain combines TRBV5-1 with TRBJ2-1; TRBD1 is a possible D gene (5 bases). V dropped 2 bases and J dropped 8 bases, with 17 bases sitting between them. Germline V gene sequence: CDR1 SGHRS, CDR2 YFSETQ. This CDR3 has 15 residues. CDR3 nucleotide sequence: TGCGCCAGCAGCTTAGGTGGGGCCACGCGCCATGAGCAGTTCTTC. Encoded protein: CASSLGGATRHEQFF.

CDR3 loop: CASSQPKRLAGAGELFF. The CDR3 coding sequence is TGTGCCAGCAGCCAACCCAAAAGACTAGCGGGAGCCGGGGAGCTGTTTTTT. This chain joins TRBV11-3 and TRBJ2-2, with TRBD2 identical over 12 bases. V lost 5 bases, J lost 6 bases, and 10 bases stayed unmatched. The CDR3 loop spans 17 amino acids. CDR1 and CDR2 (germline): SGHNT, YENEEA.